The text below deals with one TCR beta chain. Its antigen is unidentified. This sample was included in a study of radiotherapy plus CTLA-4 blockade in lung cancer. The CDR3 extends over 16 amino acids. The V end was cut by 5 bases, the J end by 3 bases, with 20 bases between. Germline V gene sequence: CDR1 SGHNT, CDR2 YENEEA. CTLA-4 blockade with ipilimumab, together with focal radiation, was given to patients with chemo-refractory metastatic non-small-cell lung cancer. Repertoires were generated with immunoSEQ multiplex PCR, while TCRdb's copy carries only in-frame clones and drops some. The data show 86,000 or so clones, about 78% seen once. Study-level points and caveats: There was expansion of tumor-derived TCR clones in blood after radiotherapy plus ipilimumab.

This chain uses TRBV11-3 with TRBJ2-7, with D possibly matching TRBD2 (5 bases). The TCR sequence derives from a human donor with non-small cell lung cancer who had a partial response to radiotherapy plus ipilimumab. Some clones in this sample may be carry-over from other donors' samples. The sample in question was peripheral blood, obtained from a patient treated with radiotherapy plus ipilimumab. CDR3 bases: TGTGCCAGCAGCCCTCGAAGCGGAGCAATATTCTACGAGCAGTACTTC. Encoded protein: CASSPRSGAIFYEQYF.